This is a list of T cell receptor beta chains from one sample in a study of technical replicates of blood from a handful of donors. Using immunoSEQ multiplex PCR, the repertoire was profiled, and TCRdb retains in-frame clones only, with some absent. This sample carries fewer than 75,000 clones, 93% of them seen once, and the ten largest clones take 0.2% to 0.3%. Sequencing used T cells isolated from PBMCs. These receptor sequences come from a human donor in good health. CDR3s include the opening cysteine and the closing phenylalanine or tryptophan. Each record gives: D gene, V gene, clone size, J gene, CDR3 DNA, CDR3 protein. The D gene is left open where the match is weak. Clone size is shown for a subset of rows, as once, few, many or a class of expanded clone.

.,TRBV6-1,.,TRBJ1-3,TGTGCCAGCAGTAAAGCCCTTCGCAGAGGCCCGAACACCATATATTTT,CASSKALRRGPNTIYF
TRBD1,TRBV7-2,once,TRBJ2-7,TGTGCCAGCAGCTTCGAGCTCGGGACAGGGATCCCCTACGAGCAGTACTTC,CASSFELGTGIPYEQYF
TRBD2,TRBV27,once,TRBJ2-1,TGTGCCAGCAGTATCACTAGCGGGAGGTTCGACAATGAGCAGTTCTTC,CASSITSGRFDNEQFF
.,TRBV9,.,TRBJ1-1,TGTGCCAGCAGCGTCGGACAATCGAACACTGAAGCTTTCTTT,CASSVGQSNTEAFF
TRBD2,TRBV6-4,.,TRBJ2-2,TGTGCCAGCAAGGTAAGGCCCACTAGCGGGAGCACCGGGGAGCTGTTTTTT,CASKVRPTSGSTGELFF
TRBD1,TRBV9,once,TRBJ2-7,TGTGCCAGCAGCGTAGAGGACAGGGGTTCCTACGAGCAGTACTTC,CASSVEDRGSYEQYF
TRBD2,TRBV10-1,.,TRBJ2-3,TGCGCCAGCAGTGAGTCTGCGGGAGGCATCCTTAATACGCAGTATTTT,CASSESAGGILNTQYF
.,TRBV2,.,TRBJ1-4,TGTGCCAGCAGCGTCGGGGGGGGGAAACTGTTTTTT,CASSVGGGKLFF
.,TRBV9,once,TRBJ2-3,TGTGCCAGTACGCCAGGGGAAGATACGCAGTATTTT,CASTPGEDTQYF
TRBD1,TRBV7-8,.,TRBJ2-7,TGTGCCAGCAGCTTACGTCGACAGGGGGACGAGCAGTACTTC,CASSLRRQGDEQYF
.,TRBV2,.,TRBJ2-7,TGTGCCAGCAGTGGGGGGACTCGAATAACCTACGAGCAGTACTTC,CASSGGTRITYEQYF
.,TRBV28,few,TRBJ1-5,TGTGCCAGCAGGTTGCTAGGAGGGGTCAATCAGCCCCAGCATTTT,CASRLLGGVNQPQHF
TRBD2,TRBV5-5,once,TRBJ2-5,TGTGCCAGCAGTCTCGGACTAGCGGCCCAAGAGACCCAGTACTTC,CASSLGLAAQETQYF
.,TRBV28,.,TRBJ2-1,TGTGCCAGCAGCGGGAGTTTTGAGCAGTTCTTC,CASSGSFEQFF
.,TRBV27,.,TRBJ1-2,TGTGCCAGCAGCCCAGGGGTCTGGGTCTATGGCTACACCTTC,CASSPGVWVYGYTF
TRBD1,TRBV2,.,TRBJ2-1,TGTGCCAGCGCGGGACAGGGTGGGTACAATGAGCAGTTCTTC,CASAGQGGYNEQFF
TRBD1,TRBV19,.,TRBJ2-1,TGTGCCAGTAGTATGGGGACAGCCCCGCCCTACAATGAGCAGTTCTTC,CASSMGTAPPYNEQFF